This entry describes one TCR beta chain. This specimen comes from a study of blood T cell repertoires in COVID-19. Across the whole study: Some COVID-19 samples were acute and others convalescent; all came from the United States, Italy and Spain. PBMCs, B-cell-depleted T cells, or T cells were the source of the cDNA or gDNA that made up the material.

Sequenced by immunoSEQ multiplex PCR; TCRdb stores in-frame clones only, minus some. Here the sample spans about 120,000 clones, roughly 88% being singletons. J lost 2 bases, V lost 4 bases, and 6 bases had no gene match. The CDR3 covers 16 residues. Germline V lookup: CDR1 LNHDA, CDR2 SQIVND (reference sequence). V and J are TRBV19 and TRBJ2-1; 9 bases line up with TRBD2. Material for sequencing was peripheral blood. The clonotype comes from a woman in her sixties or seventies who had recovered from COVID-19. CDR3 region: CASSRGGGAAYNEQFF. The CDR3 DNA reads as TGTGCCAGTAGTAGGGGCGGGGGGGCCGCCTACAATGAGCAGTTCTTC.